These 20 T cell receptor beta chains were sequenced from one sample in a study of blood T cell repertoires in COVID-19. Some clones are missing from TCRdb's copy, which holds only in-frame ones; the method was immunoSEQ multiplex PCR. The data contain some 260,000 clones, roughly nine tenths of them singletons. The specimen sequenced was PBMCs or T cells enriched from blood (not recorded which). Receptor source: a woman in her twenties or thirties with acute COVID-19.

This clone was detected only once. CDR3 nucleotides: TGCGCCAGCAGCCTACAGGGGACCTTCGGCACAGGCTACACCTTC. This codes for CASSLQGTFGTGYTF. This sequence joins TRBV5-1 and TRBJ1-2; 7 nucleotides line up with TRBD1. The V gene end was trimmed by 4 bases and the J gene end by 8 bases; junction bases not matched to a gene: 14. The CDR3 sequence is 15 residues long. CDR1 SGHRS and CDR2 YFSETQ come from the germline V gene.

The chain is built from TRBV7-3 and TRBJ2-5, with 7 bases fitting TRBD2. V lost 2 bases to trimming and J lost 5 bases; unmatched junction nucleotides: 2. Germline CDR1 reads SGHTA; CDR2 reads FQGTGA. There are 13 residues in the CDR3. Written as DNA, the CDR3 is TGTGCCAGCAGCTTAGACGGGAGGGAGACCCAGTACTTC. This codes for CASSLDGRETQYF.

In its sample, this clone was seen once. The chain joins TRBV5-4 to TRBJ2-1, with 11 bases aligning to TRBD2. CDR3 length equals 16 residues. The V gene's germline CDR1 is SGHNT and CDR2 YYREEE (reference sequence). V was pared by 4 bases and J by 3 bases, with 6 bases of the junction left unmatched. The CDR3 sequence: CASSRATSGIYNEQFF. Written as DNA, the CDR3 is TGTGCCAGCAGCCGGGCGACTAGCGGGATCTACAATGAGCAGTTCTTC.

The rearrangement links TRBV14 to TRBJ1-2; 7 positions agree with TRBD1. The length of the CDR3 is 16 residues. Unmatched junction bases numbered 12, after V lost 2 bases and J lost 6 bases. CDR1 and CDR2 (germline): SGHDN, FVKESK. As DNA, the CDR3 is TGTGCCAGCAGCCAAATCGGGCCCAGGGGGTCGCATGGCTACACCTTC. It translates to CASSQIGPRGSHGYTF.

As DNA, the CDR3 is TGTGCCAGTAGTCCAACAGGCTCTGGAAACACCATATATTTT. Translation gives CASSPTGSGNTIYF. The V call is TRBV19, the J call TRBJ1-3; D may be TRBD1 (5 bases). V lost 5 bases and J 0 bases, leaving 8 bases between the germline ends. The germline V gene encodes CDR1 LNHDA and CDR2 SQIVND (reference sequence). There are 14 residues in the CDR3.

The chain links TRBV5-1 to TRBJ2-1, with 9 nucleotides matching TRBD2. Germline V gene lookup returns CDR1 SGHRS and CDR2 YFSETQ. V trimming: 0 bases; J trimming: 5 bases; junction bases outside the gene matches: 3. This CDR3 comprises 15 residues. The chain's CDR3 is CASSLGPSGDNEQFF. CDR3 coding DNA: TGCGCCAGCAGCTTGGGGCCTAGCGGGGACAATGAGCAGTTCTTC.

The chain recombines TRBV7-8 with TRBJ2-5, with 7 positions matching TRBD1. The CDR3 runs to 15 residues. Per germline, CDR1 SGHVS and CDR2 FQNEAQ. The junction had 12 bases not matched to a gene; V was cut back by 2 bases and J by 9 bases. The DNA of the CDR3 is TGTGCCAGCAGCTTACAAGGACAGGACAATCCATCCCAGTACTTC. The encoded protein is CASSLQGQDNPSQYF.

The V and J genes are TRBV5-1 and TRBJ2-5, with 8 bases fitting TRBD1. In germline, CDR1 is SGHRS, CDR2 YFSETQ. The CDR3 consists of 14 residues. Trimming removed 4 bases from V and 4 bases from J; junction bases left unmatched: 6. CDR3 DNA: TGCGCCAGCAGCAGCAGGGGGCGAGGAGAGACCCAGTACTTC. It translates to CASSSRGRGETQYF.

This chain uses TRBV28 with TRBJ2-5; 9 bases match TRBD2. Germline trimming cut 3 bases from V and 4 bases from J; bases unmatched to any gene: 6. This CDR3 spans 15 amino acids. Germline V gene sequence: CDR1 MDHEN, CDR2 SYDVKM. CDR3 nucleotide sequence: TGTGCCAGCAGTTTGAGAGCGGGAGGCGGAGAGACCCAGTACTTC. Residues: CASSLRAGGGETQYF.

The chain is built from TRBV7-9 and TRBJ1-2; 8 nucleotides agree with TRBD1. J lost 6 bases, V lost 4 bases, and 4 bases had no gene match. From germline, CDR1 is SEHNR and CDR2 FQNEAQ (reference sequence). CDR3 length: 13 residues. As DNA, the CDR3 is TGTGCCAGCAGCTCCTCAGGGGGCGATGGCTACACCTTC. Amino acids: CASSSSGGDGYTF.

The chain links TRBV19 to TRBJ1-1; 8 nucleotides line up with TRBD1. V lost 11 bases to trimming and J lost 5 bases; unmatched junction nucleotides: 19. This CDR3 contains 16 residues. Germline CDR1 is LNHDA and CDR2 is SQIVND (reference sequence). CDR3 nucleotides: TGTGCCCCTGGGGGGCGGACAGGGTGCCATATAACTGAAGCTTTCTTT. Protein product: CAPGGRTGCHITEAFF.

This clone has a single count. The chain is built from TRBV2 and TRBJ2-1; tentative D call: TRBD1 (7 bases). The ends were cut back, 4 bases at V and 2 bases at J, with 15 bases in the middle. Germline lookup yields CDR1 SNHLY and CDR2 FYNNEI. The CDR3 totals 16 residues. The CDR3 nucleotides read TGTGCCAGCAGTGCGGAGGGGGCCCGCGCCTACAATGAGCAGTTCTTC. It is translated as CASSAEGARAYNEQFF. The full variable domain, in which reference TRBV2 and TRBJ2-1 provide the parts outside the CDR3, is EPEVTQTPSHQVTQMGQEVILRCVPISNHLYFYWYRQILGQKVEFLVSFYNNEISEKSEIFDDQFSVERPDGSNFTLKIRSTKLEDSAMYFCASSAEGARAYNEQFFGPGTRLTVL.

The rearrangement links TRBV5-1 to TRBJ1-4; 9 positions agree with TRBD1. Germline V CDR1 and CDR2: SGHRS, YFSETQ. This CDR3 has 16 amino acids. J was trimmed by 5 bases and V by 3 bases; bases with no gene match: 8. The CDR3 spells CASSSRTGESNEKLFF. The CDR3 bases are TGCGCCAGCAGCTCACGGACAGGGGAGTCAAATGAAAAACTGTTTTTT.

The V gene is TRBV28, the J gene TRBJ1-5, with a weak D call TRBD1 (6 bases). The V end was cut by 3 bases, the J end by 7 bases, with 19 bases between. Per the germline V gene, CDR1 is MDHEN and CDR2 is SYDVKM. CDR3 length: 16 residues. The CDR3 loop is CASSFNSRGRGQPQHF. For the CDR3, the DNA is TGTGCCAGCAGTTTTAACAGCAGGGGCCGAGGGCAGCCCCAGCATTTT.

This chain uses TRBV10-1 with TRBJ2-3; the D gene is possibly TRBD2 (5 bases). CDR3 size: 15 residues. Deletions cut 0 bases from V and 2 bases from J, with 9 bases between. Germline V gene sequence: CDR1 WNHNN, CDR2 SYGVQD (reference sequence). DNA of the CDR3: TGCGCCAGCAGTGAGTCCGGCGGGTACACAGATACGCAGTATTTT. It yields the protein CASSESGGYTDTQYF.

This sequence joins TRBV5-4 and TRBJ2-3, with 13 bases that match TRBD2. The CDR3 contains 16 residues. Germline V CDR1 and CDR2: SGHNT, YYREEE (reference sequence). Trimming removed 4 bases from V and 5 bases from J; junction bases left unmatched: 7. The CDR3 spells CASSKTSGRSGDTQYF. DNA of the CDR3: TGTGCCAGCAGCAAGACTAGCGGGAGGTCTGGAGATACGCAGTATTTT. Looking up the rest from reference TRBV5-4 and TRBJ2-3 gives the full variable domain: ETGVTQSPTHLIKTRGQQVTLRCSSQSGHNTVSWYQQALGQGPQFIFQYYREEENGRGNFPPRFSGLQFPNYSSELNVNALELDDSALYLCASSKTSGRSGDTQYFGPGTRLTVL.

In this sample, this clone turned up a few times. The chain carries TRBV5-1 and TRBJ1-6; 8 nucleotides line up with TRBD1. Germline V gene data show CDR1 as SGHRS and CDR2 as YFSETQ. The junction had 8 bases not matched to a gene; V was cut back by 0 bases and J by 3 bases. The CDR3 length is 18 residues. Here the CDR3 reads CASSLDSRGQVYNSPLHF. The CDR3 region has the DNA TGCGCCAGCAGCTTGGATTCTAGGGGACAGGTCTATAATTCACCCCTCCACTTT. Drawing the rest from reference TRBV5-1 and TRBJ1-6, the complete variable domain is KAGVTQTPRYLIKTRGQQVTLSCSPISGHRSVSWYQQTPGQGLQFLFEYFSETQRNKGNFPGRFSGRQFSNSRSEMNVSTLELGDSALYLCASSLDSRGQVYNSPLHFGNGTRLTVT.

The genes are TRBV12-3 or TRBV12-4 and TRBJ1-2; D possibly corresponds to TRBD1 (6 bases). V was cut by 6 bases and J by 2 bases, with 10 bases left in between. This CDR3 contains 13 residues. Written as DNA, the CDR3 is TGTGCCAGCAGCCGGGACAAGAACTATGGCTACACCTTC. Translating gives CASSRDKNYGYTF.

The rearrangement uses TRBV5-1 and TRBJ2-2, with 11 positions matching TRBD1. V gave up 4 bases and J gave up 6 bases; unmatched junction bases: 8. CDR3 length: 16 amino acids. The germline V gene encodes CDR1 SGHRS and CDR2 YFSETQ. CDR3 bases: TGCGCCAGCAGCCCGGGACAGGGGGGCTGGGCCGGGGAGCTGTTTTTT. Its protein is CASSPGQGGWAGELFF.

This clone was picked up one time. CDR3: CATSRAPPLRTEAFF. The DNA of the CDR3 is TGTGCCACCAGCAGAGCTCCCCCCCTGAGGACTGAAGCTTTCTTT. The chain carries TRBV15 and TRBJ1-1; D is ambiguous. Germline V gene sequence: CDR1 LNHNV, CDR2 YYDKDF (reference sequence). The CDR3 has 15 amino acids. V lost 1 base, J lost 5 bases, and 14 bases lay in between.